This T cell receptor (beta chain) came from a study of early T cells in non-severe SARS-CoV-2 infection. In TCRdb, the 5' RACE reads were re-called with MiXCR into one record per CDR3 protein. The sample records around 82,000 distinct CDR3 sequences, approximately 11% being singletons. Trimming stripped 0 bases from V and 3 bases from J, with 6 bases between. Germline CDR1 is DFQATT and CDR2 is SNEGSKA (reference sequence). The CDR3 extends over 12 amino acids. This clonotype was observed a handful of times. The clonotype was recovered from an adult who was a healthcare worker with PCR-confirmed SARS-CoV-2 infection or an uninfected control (not recorded which). Sequenced: whole blood. The V call is TRBV20-1, the J call TRBJ2-7; D remains ambiguous. The CDR3 region has the DNA TGCAGTGCTAGAGATCCCGTCTACGAGCAGTACTTC. This sequence encodes CSARDPVYEQYF.